This TCR beta chain derives from a study of cytomegalovirus exposure and HLA in healthy donors. Primers included in the PCR were 60 Vbeta and 13 Jbeta primers. Clones were sequenced by immunoSEQ multiplex PCR, and TCRdb holds only the in-frame ones, with some missing. The profile shows roughly 190,000 clones, 60% to 85% of them singletons. Study-wide results and caveats: More clonal expansion characterized HLA-associated TCR beta chains than equally common others in a later analysis. Some TCR beta chains (approximately 180 of them) were listed as cytomegalovirus-associated. Later on, an analysis tied approximately 15,000 TCR beta sequences to HLA alleles at 0.05 false discovery rate.

The V gene lost 0 bases and the J gene lost 6 bases, with 9 bases spanning the gap. The germline gives CDR1 SGHTA, CDR2 FQGNSA. The CDR3 consists of 13 residues. Worth noting for this clone: Its antigen is unidentified.

Sequenced: PBMCs. V gene TRBV7-2 combines with J gene TRBJ2-7; a weak D match, TRBD2 (6 bases). This clonotype originated in a female donor in good health and CMV-seronegative. The CDR3 is CASSLARTTEQYF. CDR3 coding DNA: TGTGCCAGCAGCTTAGCCCGGACTACCGAGCAGTACTTC.